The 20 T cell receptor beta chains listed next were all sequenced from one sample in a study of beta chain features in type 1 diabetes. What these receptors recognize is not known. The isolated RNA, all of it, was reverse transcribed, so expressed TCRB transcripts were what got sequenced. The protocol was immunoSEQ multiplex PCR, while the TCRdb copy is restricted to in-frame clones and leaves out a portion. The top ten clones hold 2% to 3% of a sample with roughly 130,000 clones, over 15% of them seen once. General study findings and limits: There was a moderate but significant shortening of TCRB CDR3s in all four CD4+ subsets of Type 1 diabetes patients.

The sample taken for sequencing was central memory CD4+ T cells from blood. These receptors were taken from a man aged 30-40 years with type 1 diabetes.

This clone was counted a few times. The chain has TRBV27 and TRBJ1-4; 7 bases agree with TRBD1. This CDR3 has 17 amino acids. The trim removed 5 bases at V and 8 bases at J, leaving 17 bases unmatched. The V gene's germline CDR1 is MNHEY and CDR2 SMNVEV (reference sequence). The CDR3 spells CASSRQGPHSYGEKLFF. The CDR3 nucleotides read TGTGCCAGCAGTAGACAGGGCCCGCACTCCTATGGGGAAAAACTGTTTTTT.

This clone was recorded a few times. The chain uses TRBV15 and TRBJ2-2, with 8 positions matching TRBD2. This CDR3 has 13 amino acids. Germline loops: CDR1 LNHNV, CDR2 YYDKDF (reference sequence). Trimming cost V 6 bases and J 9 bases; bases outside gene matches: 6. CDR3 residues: CATRGGGRRELFF. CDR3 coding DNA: TGTGCCACCAGAGGCGGGGGGAGGAGGGAGCTGTTTTTT.

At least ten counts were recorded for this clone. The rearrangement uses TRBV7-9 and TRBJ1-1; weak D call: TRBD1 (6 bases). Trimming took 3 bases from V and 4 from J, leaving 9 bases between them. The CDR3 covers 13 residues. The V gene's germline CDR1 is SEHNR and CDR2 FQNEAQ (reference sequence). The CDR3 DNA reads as TGTGCCAGCAGCTTTACAGGGAGCACTGAAGCTTTCTTT. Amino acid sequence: CASSFTGSTEAFF.

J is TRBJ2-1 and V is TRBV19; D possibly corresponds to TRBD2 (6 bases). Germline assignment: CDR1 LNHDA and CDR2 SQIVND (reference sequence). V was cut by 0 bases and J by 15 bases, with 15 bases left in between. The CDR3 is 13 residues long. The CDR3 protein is CASSIDRRGDRFF. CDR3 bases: TGTGCCAGTAGTATAGATCGCCGCGGGGATCGGTTCTTC. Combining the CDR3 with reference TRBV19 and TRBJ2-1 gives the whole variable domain DGGITQSPKYLFRKEGQNVTLSCEQNLNHDAMYWYRQDPGQGLRLIYYSQIVNDFQKGDIAEGYSVSREKKESFPLTVTSAQKNPTAFYLCASSIDRRGDRFFGPGTRLTVL.

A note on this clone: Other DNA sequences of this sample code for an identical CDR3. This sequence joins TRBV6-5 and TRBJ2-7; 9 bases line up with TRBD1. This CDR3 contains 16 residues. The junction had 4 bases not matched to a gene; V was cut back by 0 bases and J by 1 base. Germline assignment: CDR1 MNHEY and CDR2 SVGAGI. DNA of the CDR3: TGTGCCAGCAGTTACTCCCGGACAGGGGATTCCTACGAGCAGTACTTC. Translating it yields CASSYSRTGDSYEQYF.

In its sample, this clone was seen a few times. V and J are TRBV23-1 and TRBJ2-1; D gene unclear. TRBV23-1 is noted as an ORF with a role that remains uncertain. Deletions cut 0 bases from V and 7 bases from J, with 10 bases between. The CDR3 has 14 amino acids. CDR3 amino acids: CASSQSRVRNEQFF. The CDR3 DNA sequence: TGCGCCAGCAGTCAATCAAGAGTGCGGAATGAGCAGTTCTTC.

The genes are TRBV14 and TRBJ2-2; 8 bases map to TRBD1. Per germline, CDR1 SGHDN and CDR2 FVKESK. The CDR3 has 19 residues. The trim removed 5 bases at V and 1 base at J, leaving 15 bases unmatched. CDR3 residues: CASSAGTGRARMNTGELFF. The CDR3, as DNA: TGTGCCAGCAGCGCTGGGACAGGTCGCGCCCGTATGAACACCGGGGAGCTGTTTTTT.

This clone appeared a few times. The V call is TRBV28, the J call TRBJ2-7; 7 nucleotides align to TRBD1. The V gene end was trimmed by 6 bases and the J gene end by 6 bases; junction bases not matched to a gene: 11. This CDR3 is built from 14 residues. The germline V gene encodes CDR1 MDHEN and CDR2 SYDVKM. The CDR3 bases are TGTGCCAGCAGGGGGGCGACAGGGTATGGCGAGCAGTACTTC. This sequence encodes CASRGATGYGEQYF.

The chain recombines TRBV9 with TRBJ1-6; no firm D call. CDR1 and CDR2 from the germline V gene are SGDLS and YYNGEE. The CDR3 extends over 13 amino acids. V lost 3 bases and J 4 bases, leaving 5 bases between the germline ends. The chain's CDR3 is CASSGRYNSPLHF. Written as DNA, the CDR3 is TGTGCCAGCAGCGGACGGTATAATTCACCCCTCCACTTT.

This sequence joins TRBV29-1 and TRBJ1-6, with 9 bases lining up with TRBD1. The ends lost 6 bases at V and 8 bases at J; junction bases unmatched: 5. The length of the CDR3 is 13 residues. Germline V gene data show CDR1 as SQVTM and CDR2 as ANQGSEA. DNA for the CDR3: TGCAGCGTGGGGGACAGGGCGTATTCACCCCTCCACTTT. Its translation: CSVGDRAYSPLHF.

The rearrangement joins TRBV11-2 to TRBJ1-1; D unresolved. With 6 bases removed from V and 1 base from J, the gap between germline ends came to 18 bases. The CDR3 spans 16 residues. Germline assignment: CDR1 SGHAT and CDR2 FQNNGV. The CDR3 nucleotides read TGTGCCAGCAGTCCTACTGCGGGGAACCGGAACACTGAAGCTTTCTTT. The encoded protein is CASSPTAGNRNTEAFF. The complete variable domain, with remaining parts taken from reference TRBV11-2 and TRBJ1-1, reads EAGVAQSPRYKIIEKRQSVAFWCNPISGHATLYWYQQILGQGPKLLIQFQNNGVVDDSQLPKDRFSAERLKGVDSTLKIQPAKLEDSAVYLCASSPTAGNRNTEAFFGQGTRLTVV.

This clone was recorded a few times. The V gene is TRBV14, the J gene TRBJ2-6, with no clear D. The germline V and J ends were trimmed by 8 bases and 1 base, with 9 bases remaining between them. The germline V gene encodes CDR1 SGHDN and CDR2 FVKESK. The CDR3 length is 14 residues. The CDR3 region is CASGQASGANVLTF. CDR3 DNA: TGTGCCAGCGGGCAGGCGTCTGGGGCCAACGTCCTGACTTTC.

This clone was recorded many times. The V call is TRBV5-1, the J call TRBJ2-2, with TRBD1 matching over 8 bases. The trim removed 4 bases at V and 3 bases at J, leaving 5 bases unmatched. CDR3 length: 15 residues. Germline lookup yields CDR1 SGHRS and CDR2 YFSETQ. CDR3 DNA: TGCGCCAGCAGCCCGGGACAGGTCGACACCGGGGAGCTGTTTTTT. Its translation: CASSPGQVDTGELFF.

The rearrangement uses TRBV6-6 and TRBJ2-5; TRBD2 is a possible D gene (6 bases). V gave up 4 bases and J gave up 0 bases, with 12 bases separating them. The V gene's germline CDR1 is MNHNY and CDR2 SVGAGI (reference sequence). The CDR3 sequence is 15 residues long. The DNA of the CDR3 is TGTGCCAGCAGTTCAGCTCTAGCGTACCAAGAGACCCAGTACTTC. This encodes CASSSALAYQETQYF.

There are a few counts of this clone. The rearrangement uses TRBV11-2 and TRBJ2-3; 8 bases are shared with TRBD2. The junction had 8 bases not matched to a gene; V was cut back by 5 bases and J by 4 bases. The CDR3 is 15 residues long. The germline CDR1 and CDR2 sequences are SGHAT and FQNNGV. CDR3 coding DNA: TGTGCCAGCAGCCCCGGGACTAGTCTCTCAGATACGCAGTATTTT. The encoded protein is CASSPGTSLSDTQYF.

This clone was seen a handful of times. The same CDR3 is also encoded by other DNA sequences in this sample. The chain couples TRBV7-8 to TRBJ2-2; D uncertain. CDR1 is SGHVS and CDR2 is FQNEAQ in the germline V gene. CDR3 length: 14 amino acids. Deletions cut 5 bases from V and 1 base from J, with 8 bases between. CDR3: CASSGTRNTGELFF. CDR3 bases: TGTGCCAGCAGCGGCACAAGGAACACCGGGGAGCTGTTTTTT.

This CDR3 reads CASSVGAGGDSPLHF. The CDR3 DNA reads TGTGCCAGCAGCGTAGGCGCAGGCGGGGATTCACCCCTCCACTTT. The chain recombines TRBV9 with TRBJ1-6; D is uncertain. Looked up from germline, CDR1 is SGDLS and CDR2 is YYNGEE. The CDR3 loop spans 15 amino acids. V shed 0 bases and J shed 8 bases, with 12 bases lying between them.

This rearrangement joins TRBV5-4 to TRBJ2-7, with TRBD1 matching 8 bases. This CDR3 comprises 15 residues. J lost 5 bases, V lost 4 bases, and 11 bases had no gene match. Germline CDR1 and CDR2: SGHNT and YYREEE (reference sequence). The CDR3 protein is CASSVPLGQGDEQYF. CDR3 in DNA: TGTGCCAGCAGCGTTCCGTTAGGACAGGGCGACGAGCAGTACTTC.

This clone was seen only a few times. In DNA form, the CDR3 reads TGCGCCAGCAGCCAAGTGACAGGGGGCGCCGGGGCAGATACGCAGTATTTT. The encoded protein is CASSQVTGGAGADTQYF. The chain recombines TRBV4-3 with TRBJ2-3; TRBD1 matches at 10 bases. The CDR3 is 17 amino acids. V shed 1 base, J shed 4 bases, and the junction held 8 bases outside the gene matches. CDR1 is LGHNA, CDR2 YSLEER, per germline.

CDR3 nucleotide sequence: TGTGCCAGCAGCCCGAGTTTGACCACAGATACGCAGTATTTT. It is translated as CASSPSLTTDTQYF. The chain links TRBV7-9 to TRBJ2-3; D unresolved. Trimming removed 5 bases from V and 2 bases from J, with 11 bases in between. Germline-derived CDR1 and CDR2 are SEHNR and FQNEAQ (reference sequence). There are 14 residues in the CDR3.